This T cell receptor beta chain came from a study of human T cells and chemical hapten exposure. Time point in this sample: pre-sensitization, week 0. Treatment specified: therapeutic diphenylcyclopropenone sensitization with weekly scalp DPC. The germline CDR1 and CDR2 sequences are MNHEY and SVGEGT. The CDR3 spans 15 residues. V shed 1 base and J shed 0 bases, with 10 bases lying between them. Only a few counts were recorded for this clonotype. TCRdb passed the RACE reads through MiXCR, listing each CDR3 protein once. The table lists under 110,000 distinct CDR3 sequences, approximately 12% of them singletons.

The chain employs TRBV6-2 or TRBV6-3 and TRBJ2-7, with D hard to call. The source of this sequence is a woman between 50 and 59 years old with alopecia areata. Some clones in this sample may be carry-over from other donors' samples. The material sequenced was whole blood, taken in connection with sensitization to the hapten diphenylcyclopropenone (DPC). The CDR3 here is CASSYWNSPSYEQYF. In DNA form, the CDR3 reads TGTGCCAGCAGTTACTGGAACTCCCCCTCCTACGAGCAGTACTTC.